This T cell receptor (beta chain) is from a study of blood T cell repertoires in COVID-19. CDR3 length: 13 residues. Germline V gives CDR1 SEHNR, CDR2 FQNEAQ (reference sequence). Deletions cut 0 bases from V and 7 bases from J, with 9 bases between. Profiled with immunoSEQ multiplex PCR; TCRdb holds only in-frame clones, not every one. The sample records about 480,000 clones, over 75% being singletons. The genes are TRBV7-9 and TRBJ1-2, with D hard to call. This clonotype was sampled from a woman aged 40-49 years who had recovered from COVID-19. Sample: PBMCs or T cells enriched from blood (not recorded which). CDR3 amino acids: CASSLAAGSGYTF. CDR3 coding DNA: TGTGCCAGCAGCTTAGCCGCGGGGAGTGGCTACACCTTC.